These T cell receptor beta chains were read from a single sample in a study of cytomegalovirus exposure and HLA in healthy donors. Assay: immunoSEQ multiplex PCR; the TCRdb copy retains only in-frame clones and omits some. The sample carries 170,000 or so clones, roughly 78% recorded once. The material sequenced was PBMCs. The receptor set was obtained from a woman between 45 and 60 years old in good health and CMV-seropositive. The CDR3 runs from the conserved cysteine through the conserved F or W. A D gene is named only where the DNA matches it firmly. Size values are once, few and many counts, or a class for expanded clones, and some rows have none.

V	D	J	size	CDR3	DNA
TRBV4-2	TRBD2	TRBJ2-6	.	CASSQGTSSSSGANVLTF	TGTGCCAGCAGCCAAGGGACTAGCTCCAGCTCTGGGGCCAACGTCCTGACTTTC
TRBV30	.	TRBJ2-6	.	CACHSKAARAAGANVLTF	TGTGCCTGTCACTCGAAAGCAGCGAGAGCGGCTGGGGCCAACGTCCTGACTTTC
TRBV5-1	.	TRBJ1-1	.	CASRWSGGGHTEAFF	TGCGCCAGCAGGTGGAGCGGGGGTGGACACACTGAAGCTTTCTTT
TRBV10-3	TRBD2	TRBJ2-7	.	CAISESTGGGAYEQYF	TGTGCCATCAGTGAGTCGACTGGCGGGGGGGCCTACGAGCAGTACTTC
TRBV11-3	.	TRBJ2-2	.	CASSHSRAGELFF	TGTGCCAGCAGCCACTCCAGGGCCGGGGAGCTGTTTTTT
TRBV6-5	.	TRBJ2-5	once	CASSSDSPQTQYF	TGTGCCAGCAGTTCTGACAGCCCCCAGACCCAGTACTTC
TRBV14	.	TRBJ2-2	.	CASSQDRGGELFF	TGTGCCAGCAGCCAAGATAGGGGAGGGGAGCTGTTTTTT
TRBV10-3	TRBD1	TRBJ2-7	.	CAINGQGAHEQYF	TGTGCCATCAATGGACAGGGGGCCCACGAGCAGTACTTC
TRBV25-1	.	TRBJ1-2	many	CASSPPGSNYGYTF	TGTGCCAGCAGTCCACCGGGATCTAACTACGGCTACACCTTC
TRBV4-1	TRBD1	TRBJ1-6	.	CASSQGRDRVSPLHF	TGCGCCAGCAGCCAAGGAAGGGACAGGGTTTCACCCCTCCACTTT
TRBV4-1	.	TRBJ2-2	.	CVSSQEAGNTGELFF	TGCGTCAGCAGCCAAGAAGCGGGGAACACCGGGGAGCTGTTTTTT
TRBV7-8	.	TRBJ1-5	once	CASSFWTEGNQPQHF	TGTGCCAGCAGCTTCTGGACGGAGGGGAATCAGCCCCAGCATTTT
TRBV5-4	.	TRBJ1-4	.	CASSLTGNEKLFF	TGTGCCAGCAGCTTAACAGGGAATGAAAAACTGTTTTTT
TRBV6-5	TRBD2	TRBJ2-2	.	CASIKLGGNSGELFF	TGTGCCAGCATTAAATTGGGGGGGAACTCCGGGGAGCTGTTTTTT
TRBV28	TRBD1	TRBJ1-1	.	CASSWTGTTEAFF	TGTGCCAGCAGCTGGACAGGGACAACTGAAGCTTTCTTT
TRBV6-4	TRBD2	TRBJ2-3	.	CASSPLGTSGSFTDTQYF	TGTGCCAGCAGTCCTCTAGGGACTAGCGGGAGTTTCACAGATACGCAGTATTTT
TRBV10-3	TRBD2	TRBJ2-2	.	CAIRLGLGGTGELFF	TGTGCCATCAGATTGGGACTAGGCGGTACCGGGGAGCTGTTTTTT
TRBV18	.	TRBJ2-4	.	CASSPPTTPSIQYF	TGTGCCAGCTCACCACCGACAACACCGTCCATTCAGTACTTC
TRBV13	.	TRBJ1-1	few	CASSSDKDSDTEAFF	TGTGCCAGCAGCTCAGACAAGGACAGTGACACTGAAGCTTTCTTT
TRBV11-1	.	TRBJ2-3	once	CASSPHRVGDTQYF	TGTGCCAGCAGCCCTCACAGGGTCGGAGATACGCAGTATTTT